Listed below are T cell receptor beta chains from one sample, sequenced in a study of blood T cell repertoires in COVID-19. Assay used: immunoSEQ multiplex PCR; TCRdb lists only in-frame clones, some missing. The repertoire consists of 20,000 to 25,000 clones, with around 73% occurring once and the leading ten covering around 19%. The sequenced material came from peripheral blood. Source of these receptors: a human donor in a cohort sampled during active or convalescent COVID-19. Both conserved end residues are part of each CDR3. A D gene is named only where the DNA matches it firmly. Not all rows give a size; the values are once, few, many and, for expanded clones, a class.

v_call	d_call	clone_size	j_call	cdr3_aa	cdr3_nt
TRBV11-2	-	once	TRBJ1-1	CASSPRTPFEDTEAFF	TGTGCCAGCAGCCCCCGAACGCCATTCGAGGACACTGAAGCTTTCTTT
TRBV11-2	TRBD1	-	TRBJ1-2	CASSLVPSTGGYGYTF	TGTGCCAGCAGCTTAGTACCCTCGACAGGGGGCTATGGCTACACCTTC
TRBV25-1	TRBD2	-	TRBJ2-5	CASSVPGLAQETQYF	TGTGCCAGCAGTGTCCCAGGACTAGCCCAAGAGACCCAGTACTTC
TRBV6-1	-	-	TRBJ1-2	CASSEALQGSFGGYTF	TGTGCCAGCAGTGAAGCGCTACAGGGATCGTTTGGTGGCTACACCTTC
TRBV18	-	-	TRBJ2-6	CASSPQVSGANVLTF	TGTGCCAGCTCACCCCAGGTCTCTGGGGCCAACGTCCTGACTTTC
TRBV19	-	once	TRBJ1-6	CASRNGLGWHSPLHF	TGTGCCAGTAGGAATGGACTGGGCTGGCATTCACCCCTCCACTTT
TRBV2	TRBD2	-	TRBJ2-7	CASRNFGRAYEQYF	TGTGCCAGCAGAAACTTCGGGAGGGCCTACGAGCAGTACTTC
TRBV20-1	-	-	TRBJ1-1	CSARQGEAFF	TGCAGTGCTAGACAGGGTGAAGCTTTCTTT
TRBV11-2	-	once	TRBJ2-3	CASSLDGRDTDTQYF	TGTGCCAGCAGCTTAGATGGGCGCGACACAGATACGCAGTATTTT
TRBV4-3	-	-	TRBJ2-7	CASSQGWQGWSYEQYF	TGCGCCAGCAGCCAAGGCTGGCAGGGGTGGTCCTACGAGCAGTACTTC
TRBV7-6	-	-	TRBJ2-3	CASSLRPSASERIDTQYF	TGTGCCAGCAGCCTCCGTCCTAGCGCCTCGGAGAGGATAGATACGCAGTATTTT
TRBV6-6	TRBD2	few	TRBJ2-5	CASKREGTQYF	TGTGCCAGCAAAAGGGAGGGGACCCAGTACTTC
TRBV7-9	TRBD2	few	TRBJ2-1	CASSLTSGGLIEQFF	TGTGCCAGCAGCTTGACTAGCGGGGGGCTTATTGAGCAGTTCTTC
TRBV11-2	TRBD1	-	TRBJ1-1	CASSLEGQVRGQAFF	TGTGCCAGCAGCTTAGAAGGCCAAGTCAGGGGGCAGGCTTTCTTT
TRBV9	-	-	TRBJ2-3	CASSVGRQVSDTQYF	TGTGCCAGCAGCGTAGGGAGGCAGGTATCAGATACGCAGTATTTT
TRBV24-1	TRBD1	-	TRBJ1-4	CATSDSGQVEREKLFF	TGTGCCACCAGTGATTCGGGACAGGTCGAGAGGGAAAAACTGTTTTTT
TRBV3-1/TRBV3-2	-	-	TRBJ2-3	CASSQGPPGSTDTQYF	TGTGCCAGCAGCCAGGGTCCACCCGGGTCCACAGATACGCAGTATTTT
TRBV19	-	-	TRBJ1-2	CASSPKGAGIQDGYGYTF	TGTGCCAGTAGTCCAAAAGGCGCAGGGATTCAGGATGGCTATGGCTACACCTTC
TRBV10-2	-	few	TRBJ1-1	CASSGGRTEAFF	TGCGCCAGCAGTGGGGGGAGGACTGAAGCTTTCTTT
TRBV4-1	-	-	TRBJ1-1	CASSRGGGDTEAFF	TGCGCCAGCAGCCGAGGAGGGGGGGACACTGAAGCTTTCTTT
TRBV4-1	TRBD1	-	TRBJ2-1	CASSHSQGYQFF	TGCGCCAGCAGCCACTCACAGGGGTACCAGTTCTTC
TRBV24-1	TRBD1	-	TRBJ1-5	CATSDLGTGDQPQHF	TGTGCCACCAGTGATTTGGGGACAGGAGATCAGCCCCAGCATTTT
TRBV7-7	-	-	TRBJ2-1	CASSLREYNEQFF	TGTGCTAGCAGCTTACGGGAGTACAATGAGCAGTTCTTC
TRBV11-2	-	-	TRBJ2-2	CASSLVRVMVLSNTGELFF	TGTGCCAGCAGCTTAGTACGGGTTATGGTCTTATCGAACACCGGGGAGCTGTTTTTT
TRBV18	-	once	TRBJ1-6	CASSPRGSFGDSPLHF	TGTGCCAGCTCACCAAGGGGTTCTTTCGGTGATTCACCCCTCCACTTT
TRBV7-9	-	-	TRBJ2-1	CASSPPFRLAQGEQFF	TGTGCCAGCAGCCCCCCCTTTCGGTTAGCCCAAGGTGAGCAGTTCTTC
TRBV18	TRBD2	few	TRBJ2-3	CASSLSQLATHTDTQYF	TGTGCCAGCTCACTCTCCCAACTAGCGACCCACACAGATACGCAGTATTTT
TRBV7-9	-	-	TRBJ2-1	CASSLARSTGEQFF	TGTGCCAGCAGCTTAGCCCGAAGCACGGGAGAGCAGTTCTTC
TRBV4-1	TRBD2	-	TRBJ2-7	CASSAGLAIRYEQYF	TGCGCCAGCAGCGCCGGACTAGCGATCAGGTACGAGCAGTACTTC
TRBV6-5	-	-	TRBJ1-1	CASSREANTEAFF	TGTGCCAGCTCGAGGGAGGCGAACACTGAAGCTTTCTTT
TRBV24-1	-	-	TRBJ1-4	CATSAGTFNEKLFF	TGTGCCACCAGTGCGGGAACTTTTAATGAAAAACTGTTTTTT
TRBV6-2/TRBV6-3	-	medium-sized	TRBJ2-5	CASSYSTGEAVPVQETQYF	TGTGCCAGCAGTTACTCGACGGGGGAGGCGGTCCCTGTCCAAGAGACCCAGTACTTC
TRBV10-1	-	-	TRBJ1-1	CASSARTANTEAFF	TGCGCCAGCAGTGCGAGGACAGCGAACACTGAAGCTTTCTTT
TRBV3-1/TRBV3-2	-	-	TRBJ1-5	CASSQDRGQPQHF	TGTGCCAGCAGCCAAGACAGGGGTCAGCCCCAGCATTTT
TRBV6-5	TRBD1	few	TRBJ1-3	CASNLQGSGNTIYF	TGTGCCAGCAACTTACAGGGGTCTGGAAACACCATATATTTT
TRBV5-1	TRBD1	-	TRBJ1-2	CASSLGDRANYGYTF	TGCGCCAGCAGCTTGGGGGACAGAGCTAACTATGGCTACACCTTC
TRBV5-1	-	-	TRBJ1-2	CASSLEGTFGYTF	TGCGCCAGCAGCTTGGAGGGGACTTTTGGCTACACCTTC
TRBV4-2	TRBD2	-	TRBJ2-5	CASSPGTSGGKGWETQYF	TGTGCCAGCAGCCCCGGGACTAGCGGGGGGAAGGGTTGGGAGACCCAGTACTTC
TRBV28	-	-	TRBJ1-5	CASSPVPSLMYQPQHF	TGTGCCAGCAGTCCGGTACCGAGCCTTATGTATCAGCCCCAGCATTTT
TRBV27	-	-	TRBJ1-5	CASSLRGIPGKGQPQHF	TGTGCCAGCAGTTTAAGGGGCATTCCAGGGAAAGGTCAGCCCCAGCATTTT
TRBV7-9	TRBD1	once	TRBJ2-2	CASSPQRTGGDGELFF	TGTGCCAGCAGCCCCCAACGGACAGGGGGCGACGGGGAGCTGTTTTTT
TRBV4-3	-	once	TRBJ2-7	CASSQGAGNGVEQYF	TGCGCCAGCAGCCAAGGGGCGGGGAACGGGGTCGAGCAGTACTTC
TRBV6-5	-	once	TRBJ2-3	CASRNPGVTDTQYF	TGTGCCAGCAGGAATCCCGGGGTAACAGATACGCAGTATTTT
TRBV10-3	TRBD1	-	TRBJ2-3	CAIRAGQGRDTQYF	TGTGCCATCAGAGCGGGACAGGGGAGGGATACGCAGTATTTT
TRBV6-1	-	-	TRBJ2-2	CASSEALMPGELFF	TGTGCCAGCAGTGAAGCTCTAATGCCCGGGGAGCTGTTTTTT
TRBV10-3	-	-	TRBJ2-7	CAISESGPGRSYEQYF	TGTGCCATCAGTGAGTCAGGGCCAGGGCGCTCCTACGAGCAGTACTTC
TRBV15	-	-	TRBJ2-2	CATSRGQGNTGELFF	TGTGCCACCAGCAGAGGTCAGGGGAACACCGGGGAGCTGTTTTTT
TRBV29-1	TRBD1	once	TRBJ1-3	CSAVPGQGAKGNTIYF	TGCAGCGCCGTCCCGGGACAGGGGGCGAAAGGAAACACCATATATTTT
TRBV5-1	TRBD1	-	TRBJ2-5	CASSRDRNQETQYF	TGCGCCAGCAGCAGGGACAGAAACCAAGAGACCCAGTACTTC
TRBV10-3	-	-	TRBJ1-5	CAISGDTGQPQHF	TGTGCCATCAGTGGGGACACGGGTCAGCCCCAGCATTTT
TRBV6-2/TRBV6-3	-	-	TRBJ2-4	CASSYFGVTAKNIQYF	TGTGCCAGCAGTTACTTCGGGGTTACGGCCAAAAACATTCAGTACTTC
TRBV19	-	-	TRBJ2-7	CASSISKGSSYEQYF	TGTGCCAGTAGTATATCTAAGGGGTCTTCCTACGAGCAGTACTTC
TRBV9	-	-	TRBJ2-2	CASSPLETGGLFF	TGTGCCAGCAGCCCCCTTGAAACCGGGGGGCTGTTTTTT